The 18 T cell receptor beta chains listed next were all sequenced from one sample in a study of post-analysis software for immune sequencing data. Built from TCR beta cDNA, the libraries had unique molecular identifiers in them. TCRdb fed the PCR reads into MiXCR, producing one record per CDR3 protein. The sample holds more than 450,000 distinct CDR3 sequences, 44% seen once. Regarding the study as a whole: Patients had higher frequencies than controls of about five TRBV segments, including TRBV5-6, TRBV5-1 and TRBV20-1.

Their cognate antigens are unknown. The sequenced sample was blood. The receptors stem from a girl between 5 and 17 years old with multiple sclerosis.

CDR3 DNA sequence: TGCAGCGTTGCAGGGCTTAGCTCTGGAAACACCATATATTTT. It codes for CSVAGLSSGNTIYF. The V call is TRBV29-1, the J call TRBJ1-3; D might be TRBD1 (5 bases). The length of the CDR3 is 14 residues. Germline lookup yields CDR1 SQVTM and CDR2 ANQGSEA. Trimming stripped 4 bases from V and 0 bases from J, with 10 bases between. The whole variable domain, remainder taken from reference TRBV29-1 and TRBJ1-3, is SAVISQKPSRDICQRGTSLTIQCQVDSQVTMMFWYRQQPGQSLTLIATANQGSEATYESGFVIDKFPISRPNLTFSTLTVSNMSPEDSSIYLCSVAGLSSGNTIYFGEGSWLTVV.

This chain connects TRBV24-1 to TRBJ1-2; a possible D gene is TRBD1 (6 bases). Germline V gene sequence: CDR1 KGHDR, CDR2 SFDVKD. Trimming removed 4 bases at V and 2 bases at J, with 7 bases between. CDR3 size: 13 residues. In DNA, the CDR3 is TGTGCCACCAGTGAAACAGGGAACTATGGCTACACCTTC. Translated, it gives CATSETGNYGYTF.

This clonotype was seen only a few times. CDR3 sequence reads: CASSDGLNDGYTF. The CDR3 DNA sequence: TGTGCCAGCAGCGACGGACTGAACGATGGCTACACCTTC. This sequence joins TRBV7-9 and TRBJ1-2, with D hard to call. The CDR3 extends over 13 amino acids. V lost 5 bases and J lost 6, with 13 bases in between. In germline, CDR1 is SEHNR, CDR2 FQNEAQ (reference sequence). Looking up the rest from reference TRBV7-9 and TRBJ1-2 gives the full variable domain: DTGVSQNPRHKITKRGQNVTFRCDPISEHNRLYWYRQTLGQGPEFLTYFQNEAQLEKSRLLSDRFSAERPKGSFSTLEIQRTEQGDSAMYLCASSDGLNDGYTFGSGTRLTVV.

The V call is TRBV6-5, the J call TRBJ1-1; TRBD1 matches 7 bases. Germline CDR1 is MNHEY and CDR2 is SVGAGI. This CDR3 has 15 residues. V lost 4 bases, J lost 4 bases, and 9 bases stayed unmatched. CDR3 DNA: TGTGCCAGCAGTTCCTCGCCACAGGGGAGCACTGAAGCTTTCTTT. It encodes CASSSSPQGSTEAFF.

Notes on this clonotype: The germline gene is not matched at one end of the junction; a read error may be the cause. CDR3 coding DNA: TGTGCTAGCAGCGGGAGGGCCGGAGATACGCAGTATTTT. As protein: CASSGRAGDTQYF. The rearrangement uses TRBV7-7 and TRBJ2-3; 10 bases line up with TRBD2. The CDR3 has 13 amino acids. CDR1 and CDR2 from the germline V gene are SSHAT and FNYEAQ (reference sequence).

CDR3 loop: CASSTGTLSTDTQYF. The DNA for the CDR3 is TGTGCCAGCAGTACCGGGACATTGAGCACAGATACGCAGTATTTT. This sequence joins TRBV12-3 or TRBV12-4 and TRBJ2-3; possible D gene TRBD1, 6 bases. The CDR3 has 15 residues. V shed 5 bases and J shed 0 bases, with 12 bases lying between them.

The rearrangement joins TRBV10-3 to TRBJ2-3; 7 bases fit TRBD2. Unmatched junction bases numbered 3, after V lost 4 bases and J lost 2 bases. CDR1 ENHRY and CDR2 SYGVKD come from the germline V gene. CDR3 length: 14 residues. This CDR3 is CAISVQRDTDTQYF. CDR3 nucleotides: TGTGCCATCAGTGTCCAGCGGGACACAGATACGCAGTATTTT.

This chain uses TRBV10-3 with TRBJ2-3; the match to TRBD2 covers 11 bases. The V gene's germline CDR1 is ENHRY and CDR2 SYGVKD. V shed 7 bases and J 0 bases; nucleotides not matched to a gene: 6. The length of the CDR3 is 16 residues. The CDR3 is CAIKLSGGGSTDTQYF. CDR3 DNA sequence: TGTGCCATCAAACTTAGCGGGGGGGGAAGCACAGATACGCAGTATTTT.

This rearrangement joins TRBV11-2 to TRBJ2-7; D possibly corresponds to TRBD2 (5 bases). This CDR3 is built from 15 residues. V lost 1 base to trimming and J lost 2 bases, with 12 bases between them. CDR1 is SGHAT, CDR2 FQNNGV, per germline. For the CDR3, the DNA is TGTGCCAGCAGCTTAGGTGGGGAGACAACCTACGAGCAGTACTTC. Amino acid sequence: CASSLGGETTYEQYF.

V gene TRBV7-9 combines with J gene TRBJ1-2, with D unclear. Germline V gene lookup returns CDR1 SEHNR and CDR2 FQNEAQ (reference sequence). The ends were cut back, 2 bases at V and 5 bases at J, with 9 bases in the middle. CDR3 length equals 13 residues. Here the CDR3 DNA reads TGTGCCAGCAGCTTACAACCAGAGTATGGCTACACCTTC. Amino acids: CASSLQPEYGYTF.

This clonotype appeared many times. This chain joins TRBV27 and TRBJ2-5; 7 bases line up with TRBD2. Trimming cost V 3 bases and J 2 bases; bases outside gene matches: 6. Germline-derived CDR1 and CDR2 are MNHEY and SMNVEV (reference sequence). The CDR3 extends over 15 amino acids. CDR3 coding DNA: TGTGCCAGCAGTTTTGGCGGGAGCGTTCAAGAGACCCAGTACTTC. This encodes CASSFGGSVQETQYF.

The rearrangement joins TRBV12-3 or TRBV12-4 to TRBJ2-7; 10 positions agree with TRBD1. Unmatched junction bases numbered 14, after V lost 1 base and J lost 2 bases. The CDR3 runs 19 residues. The CDR3 sequence: CASSLVFLFGQGVPYEQYF. In DNA form, the CDR3 reads TGTGCCAGCAGTTTAGTGTTTTTATTCGGACAGGGGGTCCCCTACGAGCAGTACTTC.

On this clonotype itself: A much bigger clone sits one base away, suggesting this may be a read error. V is TRBV29-1 and J is TRBJ2-7, with D possibly matching TRBD2 (5 bases). Deletions cut 6 bases from V and 7 bases from J, with 19 bases between. The CDR3 sequence is 13 residues long. From germline, CDR1 is SQVTM and CDR2 ANQGSEA. The CDR3 DNA reads TGCAGCGTCGACTACATCCTAGCCAATGAGCAGTACTTC. This encodes CSVDYILANEQYF.

This chain joins TRBV29-1 and TRBJ2-7; 11 positions match TRBD2. This CDR3 is 16 amino acids long. Losses at the gene ends were 4 bases for V and 0 bases for J; bases not matched to a gene: 8. Germline V gives CDR1 SQVTM, CDR2 ANQGSEA. The CDR3 loop reads CSVVAHTSGGSYEQYF. The CDR3 DNA reads TGCAGCGTTGTTGCCCACACTAGCGGGGGCTCCTACGAGCAGTACTTC.

The chain uses TRBV20-1 and TRBJ2-5, with a weak D call TRBD2 (5 bases). The CDR3 loop spans 11 amino acids. Per germline, CDR1 DFQATT and CDR2 SNEGSKA (reference sequence). Between the trimmed V and J ends, which lost 4 bases and 11 bases, there was a span of 14 bases. The CDR3 reads CSAIRGNEQYF. DNA of the CDR3: TGCAGTGCTATAAGAGGGAATGAGCAGTACTTC.

J is TRBJ2-5 and V is TRBV6-5, with a weak D call TRBD2 (5 bases). The length of the CDR3 is 16 residues. The V end lost 2 bases, the J end lost 0 bases, and 13 bases lay between the germline ends. Germline-derived CDR1 and CDR2 are MNHEY and SVGAGI. CDR3 coding DNA: TGTGCCAGCAGTTACACGAATCTGAGGGACCAAGAGACCCAGTACTTC. Translating gives CASSYTNLRDQETQYF.

The J gene is TRBJ2-1, the V gene TRBV5-1, with TRBD2 matching 12 bases. With 3 bases clipped from V and 5 bases from J, the junction kept 6 bases outside the gene matches. Germline CDR1 SGHRS, CDR2 YFSETQ. This CDR3 region has 16 residues. The CDR3 spells CASSSNLAGGHNEQFF. The CDR3 bases are TGCGCCAGCAGCTCAAATCTAGCGGGGGGGCACAATGAGCAGTTCTTC.

This clonotype appeared a few times. The J gene is TRBJ2-3, the V gene TRBV5-1; the D gene is possibly TRBD2 (6 bases). The V end lost 1 base, the J end lost 1 base, and 16 bases lay between the germline ends. The CDR3 runs to 17 residues. CDR1 is SGHRS, CDR2 YFSETQ, per germline. The CDR3 loop is CASSLRPGTPGTDTQYF. CDR3 sequence (DNA): TGCGCCAGCAGCTTGCGCCCCGGGACTCCGGGCACAGATACGCAGTATTTT.